This T cell receptor beta chain stems from a study of blood T cells in healthy people across ages. Primed by a sample-barcoded 5' primer and a J-beta primer mix, a second PCR proceeded for roughly 6 to 12 cycles. One entry per CDR3 protein, called by TCRdb with MiXCR from the 5' RACE reads. Of over a million distinct CDR3 sequences in the sample, around 59% are singletons; the top ten hold 5% to 7%. This CDR3 region has 13 residues. The V gene end was trimmed by 4 bases and the J gene end by 4 bases; junction bases not matched to a gene: 4. The sequence was obtained from a man in his late teens or twenties in good health. The sample was blood. The chain uses TRBV12-3 or TRBV12-4 and TRBJ2-7, with 7 bases that match TRBD1. CDR3 in DNA: TGTGCCAGCAGTTCCAACAGGGGTTACGAGCAGTACTTC. This codes for CASSSNRGYEQYF.